Listed below are T cell receptor beta chains from one sample, sequenced in a study of blood T cell repertoires in COVID-19. Clones were read by immunoSEQ multiplex PCR, and TCRdb kept only the in-frame ones, dropping some. The sample lists about 100,000 clones, around 80% occurring once. The sample was peripheral blood. All receptors derive from a man between 45 and 60 years old who had recovered from COVID-19. The CDR3 runs from the conserved cysteine through the conserved F or W. The D gene is left open where the match is weak. Expanded clones are given a class, and other clones once, few, many or no size at all.

CDR3 protein: CASSQDRAGNTEAFF
CDR3 DNA: TGCGCCAGCAGCCAAGACAGGGCGGGAAACACTGAAGCTTTCTTT
V gene: TRBV5-1
clone size: few
J gene: TRBJ1-1
D gene: TRBD1

CDR3 protein: CASSESETGGIYEQYF
CDR3 DNA: TGTGCCAGCAGTGAATCGGAGACAGGGGGGATTTACGAGCAGTACTTC
V gene: TRBV25-1
clone size: NA
J gene: TRBJ2-7
D gene: TRBD1

CDR3 protein: CASSVGVQGSVEQYF
CDR3 DNA: TGTGCCAGCAGCGTAGGCGTGCAGGGTTCTGTCGAGCAGTACTTC
V gene: TRBV9
clone size: NA
J gene: TRBJ2-7
D gene: NA

CDR3 protein: CASRTGWTYGYTF
CDR3 DNA: TGTGCCAGCAGGACAGGGTGGACCTATGGCTACACCTTC
V gene: TRBV5-6
clone size: NA
J gene: TRBJ1-2
D gene: TRBD1

CDR3 protein: CASSLVRGLAGVLGEQYF
CDR3 DNA: TGTGCCAGCAGTTTGGTCCGTGGACTAGCGGGAGTTCTTGGCGAGCAGTACTTC
V gene: TRBV6-2/TRBV6-3
clone size: NA
J gene: TRBJ2-7
D gene: TRBD2

CDR3 protein: CASSKSGQGYSPLHF
CDR3 DNA: TGTGCCAGCAGTAAAAGTGGACAGGGGTATTCACCCCTCCACTTT
V gene: TRBV9
clone size: NA
J gene: TRBJ1-6
D gene: TRBD1

CDR3 protein: CASSLVAGGAIAKNIQYF
CDR3 DNA: TGTGCCAGCAGCTTAGTAGCGGGAGGCGCGATAGCCAAAAACATTCAGTACTTC
V gene: TRBV7-2
clone size: NA
J gene: TRBJ2-4
D gene: TRBD2

CDR3 protein: CTSSGPPGQADQETQYF
CDR3 DNA: TGCACCAGCAGCGGCCCTCCGGGACAAGCCGACCAAGAGACCCAGTACTTC
V gene: TRBV1
clone size: NA
J gene: TRBJ2-5
D gene: NA

CDR3 protein: CASTIGGFGSPLHF
CDR3 DNA: TGTGCCAGCACTATAGGGGGATTCGGATCACCCCTCCACTTT
V gene: TRBV11-2
clone size: many
J gene: TRBJ1-6
D gene: NA

CDR3 protein: CASSLGGRAYEQYF
CDR3 DNA: TGCGCCAGCAGCTTGGGCGGGAGGGCCTACGAGCAGTACTTC
V gene: TRBV5-1
clone size: once
J gene: TRBJ2-7
D gene: TRBD2

CDR3 protein: CATSDVGQGHTEAFF
CDR3 DNA: TGTGCCACCAGTGATGTGGGGCAGGGTCACACTGAAGCTTTCTTT
V gene: TRBV24-1
clone size: NA
J gene: TRBJ1-1
D gene: NA

CDR3 protein: CASSPRPGATTEAFF
CDR3 DNA: TGTGCCAGCAGCCCACGACCAGGGGCGACCACTGAAGCTTTCTTT
V gene: TRBV11-1
clone size: NA
J gene: TRBJ1-1
D gene: NA

CDR3 protein: CSASRVGLPDTEAFF
CDR3 DNA: TGCAGTGCTAGTCGAGTGGGCCTTCCGGACACTGAAGCTTTCTTT
V gene: TRBV20-1
clone size: once
J gene: TRBJ1-1
D gene: NA

CDR3 protein: CASSIREGQGVKAFF
CDR3 DNA: TGTGCCAGCAGCATTCGAGAGGGACAGGGGGTGAAAGCTTTCTTT
V gene: TRBV7-8
clone size: NA
J gene: TRBJ1-1
D gene: TRBD1

CDR3 protein: CASSLSLIPYNEQFF
CDR3 DNA: TGTGCCAGCAGCCTGAGTCTTATTCCGTACAATGAGCAGTTCTTC
V gene: TRBV7-8
clone size: few
J gene: TRBJ2-1
D gene: NA

CDR3 protein: CAWSLRGSYNSPLHF
CDR3 DNA: TGTGCCTGGAGTCTCAGGGGTTCCTATAATTCACCCCTCCACTTT
V gene: TRBV30
clone size: NA
J gene: TRBJ1-6
D gene: NA

CDR3 protein: CASSLGTGTYEQYF
CDR3 DNA: TGTGCCAGCAGCTTGGGGACAGGGACCTACGAGCAGTACTTC
V gene: TRBV5-6
clone size: NA
J gene: TRBJ2-7
D gene: TRBD1

CDR3 protein: CASSSGLASTYEQYF
CDR3 DNA: TGTGCCAGCAGCTCGGGACTAGCGTCGACCTACGAGCAGTACTTC
V gene: TRBV9
clone size: NA
J gene: TRBJ2-7
D gene: TRBD2

CDR3 protein: CASRQNSVPYTEAFF
CDR3 DNA: TGTGCCAGCAGACAAAATTCAGTCCCTTACACTGAAGCTTTCTTT
V gene: TRBV11-2
clone size: NA
J gene: TRBJ1-1
D gene: NA

CDR3 protein: CASSQVITGELFF
CDR3 DNA: TGTGCCAGCAGCCAAGTCATTACCGGGGAGCTGTTTTTT
V gene: TRBV3-1/TRBV3-2
clone size: NA
J gene: TRBJ2-2
D gene: NA

CDR3 protein: CAISETEKEPLYEQYF
CDR3 DNA: TGTGCCATCAGTGAGACCGAAAAAGAGCCACTCTACGAGCAGTACTTC
V gene: TRBV10-3
clone size: NA
J gene: TRBJ2-7
D gene: NA

CDR3 protein: CASSMGLAGVWTGELFF
CDR3 DNA: TGTGCCAGCAGCATGGGACTAGCGGGAGTATGGACCGGGGAGCTGTTTTTT
V gene: TRBV7-2
clone size: NA
J gene: TRBJ2-2
D gene: TRBD2

CDR3 protein: CASSLGAILGTDTQYF
CDR3 DNA: TGTGCTAGCAGCTTAGGCGCGATCCTGGGCACAGATACGCAGTATTTT
V gene: TRBV7-7
clone size: NA
J gene: TRBJ2-3
D gene: NA

CDR3 protein: CASSQRDISSYNEQFF
CDR3 DNA: TGTGCCAGCAGTCAACGGGACATCTCCTCCTACAATGAGCAGTTCTTC
V gene: TRBV6-2/TRBV6-3
clone size: few
J gene: TRBJ2-1
D gene: NA

CDR3 protein: CASSPQGAGGSRDEQYF
CDR3 DNA: TGTGCCAGCAGCCCACAGGGGGCGGGCGGGTCGAGGGACGAGCAGTACTTC
V gene: TRBV3-1/TRBV3-2
clone size: many
J gene: TRBJ2-7
D gene: TRBD1

CDR3 protein: CASSPLAGGIADTQYF
CDR3 DNA: TGTGCCAGCAGCCCTCTAGCGGGAGGTATTGCAGATACGCAGTATTTT
V gene: TRBV7-6
clone size: NA
J gene: TRBJ2-3
D gene: TRBD2

CDR3 protein: CAWSPQGAYGANVLTF
CDR3 DNA: TGTGCCTGGAGTCCTCAGGGGGCTTATGGGGCCAACGTCCTGACTTTC
V gene: TRBV30
clone size: NA
J gene: TRBJ2-6
D gene: TRBD1